Sequencing of this T cell receptor (beta chain) was carried out in a study of T cell responses to AZD1222 COVID-19 vaccine. Whole-study results and caveats: The study found vaccine-associated CD4 TCRs spanning spike, dominant at 160-218 and 743-854. Among the donors, most were white British and more were female, and clonal diversity was possibly underestimated. Of the AZD1222 recipients, only 5 or 6 were seropositive at baseline.

Concerning this clone itself: Its specificity is unknown.

Profiling relied on immunoSEQ multiplex PCR, and the TCRdb table lists in-frame clones only, not all of them. The data show approximately 120,000 clones, around 92% seen once. The germline V gene has CDR1 SGDLS and CDR2 YYNGEE. The CDR3 extends over 15 amino acids. The trim removed 3 bases at V and 4 bases at J, leaving 7 bases unmatched. The chain combines TRBV9 with TRBJ1-3; 7 positions match TRBD1. This clonotype was sampled from an adult in good health. The starting material was peripheral blood, obtained on day 0 of AZD1222 vaccination. CDR3 sequence (DNA): TGTGCCAGCAGCGAGGGGACAGCCCCGGGAAACACCATATATTTT. It encodes CASSEGTAPGNTIYF.